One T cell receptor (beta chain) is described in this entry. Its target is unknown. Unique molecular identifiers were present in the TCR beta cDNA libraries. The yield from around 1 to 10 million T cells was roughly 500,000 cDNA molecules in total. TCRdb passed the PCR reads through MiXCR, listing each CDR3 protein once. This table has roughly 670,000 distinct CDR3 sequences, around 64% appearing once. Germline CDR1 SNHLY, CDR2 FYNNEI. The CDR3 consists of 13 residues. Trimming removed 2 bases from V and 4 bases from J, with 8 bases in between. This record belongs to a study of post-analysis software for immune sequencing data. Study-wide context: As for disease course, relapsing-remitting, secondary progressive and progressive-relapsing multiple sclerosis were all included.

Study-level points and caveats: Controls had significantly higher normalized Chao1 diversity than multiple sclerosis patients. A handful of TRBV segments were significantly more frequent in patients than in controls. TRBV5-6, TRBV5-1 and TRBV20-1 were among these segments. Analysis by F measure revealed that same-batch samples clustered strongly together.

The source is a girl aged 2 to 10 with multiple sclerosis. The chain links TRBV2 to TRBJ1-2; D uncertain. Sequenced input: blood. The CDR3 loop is CASSELTRYGYTF. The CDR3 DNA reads TGTGCCAGCAGTGAATTAACACGCTATGGCTACACCTTC.